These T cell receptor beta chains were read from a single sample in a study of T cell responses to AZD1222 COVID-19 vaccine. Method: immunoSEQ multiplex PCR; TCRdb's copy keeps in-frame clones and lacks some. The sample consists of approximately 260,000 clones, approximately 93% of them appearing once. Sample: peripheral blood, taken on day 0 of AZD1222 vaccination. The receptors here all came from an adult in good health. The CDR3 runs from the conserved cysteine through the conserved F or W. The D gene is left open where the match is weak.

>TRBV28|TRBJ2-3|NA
TGTGCCAGCGGGCGGAACACAGATACGCAGTATTTT
CASGRNTDTQYF
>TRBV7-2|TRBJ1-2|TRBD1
TGTGCCAGCAGAGCCGGGACAGACTATGGCTACACCTTC
CASRAGTDYGYTF
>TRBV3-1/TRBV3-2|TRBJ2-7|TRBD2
TGTGCCAGCAGCCCCCGTAATAGCGGGACCTACGAGCAGTACTTC
CASSPRNSGTYEQYF
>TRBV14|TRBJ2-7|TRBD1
TGTGCCAGCAGCCAAGGTTACAGGGGATCCTACGAGCAGTACTTC
CASSQGYRGSYEQYF
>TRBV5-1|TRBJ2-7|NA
TGCGCCAGCAGCTTACAGGACGAGCAGTACTTC
CASSLQDEQYF
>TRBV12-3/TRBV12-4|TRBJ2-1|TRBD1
TGTGCCAGCAGCCTTTCGCGGGGACAGGAAAAGTTCTTC
CASSLSRGQEKFF
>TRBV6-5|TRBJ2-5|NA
TGTGCCAGCACCCTGCGCACCCCCGAGACCCAGTACTTC
CASTLRTPETQYF
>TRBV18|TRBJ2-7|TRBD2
TGTGCCAGCTCACCCGGGACTAGCGGCTACGAGCAGTACTTC
CASSPGTSGYEQYF
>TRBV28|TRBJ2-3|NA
TGTGCCAGTCAGGGCGGGAGCACAGATACGCAGTATTTT
CASQGGSTDTQYF
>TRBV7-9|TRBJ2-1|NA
TGTGCCAGCAGCTTAGCGACCGCTGAGCAGTTCTTC
CASSLATAEQFF
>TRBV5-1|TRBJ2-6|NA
TGCGCCAGCAGCGCCCGGACAGCCTCTGGGGCCAACGTCCTGACTTTC
CASSARTASGANVLTF
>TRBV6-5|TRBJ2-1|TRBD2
TGTGCCAGCAGTTTAGCGGGGGTTAACTACAATGAGCAGTTCTTC
CASSLAGVNYNEQFF
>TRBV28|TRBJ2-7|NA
TGTGCCAGTGAGTTGGGGTTTTTGGGAGAGCAGTACTTC
CASELGFLGEQYF